This TCR beta chain was retrieved from a study of cytomegalovirus exposure and HLA in healthy donors. Study context: HLA-typed donors contributed some 85 million unique TCRs, which were held in an early data release.

PCR primers comprised 60 Vbeta and 13 Jbeta primers. Clones were read by immunoSEQ multiplex PCR, and TCRdb kept only the in-frame ones, dropping some. Of about 140,000 clones in the sample, 73% were seen once. CDR1 SGHTA and CDR2 FQGNSA come from the germline V gene. V trimming: 5 bases; J trimming: 3 bases; junction bases outside the gene matches: 8. The CDR3 totals 16 residues. Study-wide results and caveats: Some segments of the V type, notably TRBV6-2 and TRBV6-3, were excluded as indistinguishable.

A note on this clone: Antigen: not known.

The chain carries TRBV7-2 and TRBJ2-3; 10 bases agree with TRBD2. The TCR sequence derives from a woman in her thirties or forties in good health and CMV-seronegative. The source material was PBMCs. The chain's CDR3 is CASSAQAGGLTDTQYF. In nucleotides, the CDR3 is TGTGCCAGCAGCGCGCAAGCGGGGGGGCTTACAGATACGCAGTATTTT.